A selection of T cell receptor beta chains follows, all from one sample in a study of cytomegalovirus exposure and HLA in healthy donors. Using immunoSEQ multiplex PCR, the repertoire was profiled, and TCRdb retains in-frame clones only, with some absent. The sample lists some 130,000 clones, around 80% seen once, with under 5.5% in the top ten. Sample: PBMCs. These receptors all come from a man between 25 and 39 years old in good health. CDR3s include the opening cysteine and the closing phenylalanine or tryptophan. The order of the fields is J gene, CDR3 length, V gene, D gene, clone size, CDR3 protein, CDR3 DNA. D genes are given only for firm matches. Clone size is stated in some rows and not others, as once, few, many or a class when expanded.

j_call: TRBJ2-6; cdr3_length: 16; v_call: TRBV9; d_call: -; clone_size: -; cdr3_aa: CASSVGRASGANVLTF; cdr3_nt: TGTGCCAGCAGCGTAGGGAGAGCTTCTGGGGCCAACGTCCTGACTTTC
j_call: TRBJ1-1; cdr3_length: 12; v_call: TRBV7-9; d_call: -; clone_size: -; cdr3_aa: CSSSSVNTEAFF; cdr3_nt: TGTTCCAGCAGCTCAGTGAACACTGAAGCTTTCTTT
j_call: TRBJ2-1; cdr3_length: 14; v_call: TRBV9; d_call: -; clone_size: few; cdr3_aa: CASSVVRSLGEQFF; cdr3_nt: TGTGCCAGCAGCGTAGTCAGGTCCCTGGGTGAGCAGTTCTTC
j_call: TRBJ2-1; cdr3_length: 16; v_call: TRBV6-5; d_call: TRBD1; clone_size: -; cdr3_aa: CASSYSVGRGYNEQFF; cdr3_nt: TGTGCCAGCAGTTACTCTGTAGGCAGGGGGTACAATGAGCAGTTCTTC
j_call: TRBJ2-2; cdr3_length: 15; v_call: TRBV7-9; d_call: TRBD1; clone_size: -; cdr3_aa: CASSSTGPNTGELFF; cdr3_nt: TGTGCCAGCAGCTCGACAGGGCCGAACACCGGGGAGCTGTTTTTT
j_call: TRBJ2-7; cdr3_length: 13; v_call: TRBV19; d_call: TRBD2; clone_size: -; cdr3_aa: CASSIAGGYEQYF; cdr3_nt: TGTGCCAGTAGTATTGCGGGAGGCTACGAGCAGTACTTC
j_call: TRBJ2-7; cdr3_length: 13; v_call: TRBV15; d_call: -; clone_size: once; cdr3_aa: CATRRGPLYEQYF; cdr3_nt: TGTGCCACCCGAAGGGGCCCCTTGTACGAGCAGTACTTC
j_call: TRBJ2-3; cdr3_length: 18; v_call: TRBV18; d_call: -; clone_size: -; cdr3_aa: CASSPILGFRKVTDTQYF; cdr3_nt: TGTGCCAGCTCCCCCATACTAGGCTTTAGGAAAGTCACAGATACGCAGTATTTT
j_call: TRBJ2-7; cdr3_length: 13; v_call: TRBV2; d_call: -; clone_size: -; cdr3_aa: CASSGSGFGEQYF; cdr3_nt: TGTGCCAGCAGTGGGTCCGGGTTCGGCGAGCAGTACTTC
j_call: TRBJ2-7; cdr3_length: 14; v_call: TRBV7-2; d_call: -; clone_size: -; cdr3_aa: CASSFEGTSYEQYF; cdr3_nt: TGTGCCAGCAGCTTTGAGGGCACGTCCTACGAGCAGTACTTC
j_call: TRBJ1-1; cdr3_length: 13; v_call: TRBV6-5; d_call: -; clone_size: -; cdr3_aa: CATHLRTAGEAFF; cdr3_nt: TGTGCTACACACCTTCGGACAGCCGGAGAAGCTTTCTTT
j_call: TRBJ2-7; cdr3_length: 14; v_call: TRBV19; d_call: TRBD2; clone_size: -; cdr3_aa: CASGTGLESYEQYF; cdr3_nt: TGTGCCAGTGGAACCGGACTAGAGTCCTACGAGCAGTACTTC
j_call: TRBJ1-1; cdr3_length: 15; v_call: TRBV14; d_call: -; clone_size: -; cdr3_aa: CASSQAGVVNTEAFF; cdr3_nt: TGTGCCAGCAGCCAAGCAGGGGTGGTGAACACTGAAGCTTTCTTT
j_call: TRBJ2-3; cdr3_length: 15; v_call: TRBV18; d_call: -; clone_size: -; cdr3_aa: CASSPPSLQRDTQYF; cdr3_nt: TGTGCCAGCTCACCACCGTCTTTACAGCGGGATACGCAGTATTTT
j_call: TRBJ2-7; cdr3_length: 16; v_call: TRBV7-6; d_call: TRBD1; clone_size: few; cdr3_aa: CASSLIASGQNYEQYF; cdr3_nt: TGTGCCAGCAGCTTAATCGCCTCGGGACAGAATTACGAGCAGTACTTC
j_call: TRBJ2-3; cdr3_length: 15; v_call: TRBV10-3; d_call: TRBD2; clone_size: -; cdr3_aa: CAIRGTSGSRDTQYF; cdr3_nt: TGTGCCATCAGGGGGACTAGCGGGTCCCGAGATACGCAGTATTTT
j_call: TRBJ1-1; cdr3_length: 14; v_call: TRBV2; d_call: -; clone_size: -; cdr3_aa: CASSEQGQNTEAFF; cdr3_nt: TGTGCCAGCAGTGAACAGGGCCAGAACACTGAAGCTTTCTTT
j_call: TRBJ1-1; cdr3_length: 15; v_call: TRBV7-9; d_call: TRBD1; clone_size: -; cdr3_aa: CASSPLGTGPTEAFF; cdr3_nt: TGTGCCAGCAGCCCCCTAGGGACAGGGCCCACTGAAGCTTTCTTT
j_call: TRBJ1-4; cdr3_length: 12; v_call: TRBV6-5; d_call: -; clone_size: -; cdr3_aa: CATTGADEKLFF; cdr3_nt: TGTGCAACCACTGGGGCGGATGAAAAACTGTTTTTT
j_call: TRBJ1-2; cdr3_length: 14; v_call: TRBV7-9; d_call: -; clone_size: -; cdr3_aa: CASSTHTTNYGYTF; cdr3_nt: TGTGCCAGCAGCACCCATACAACTAACTATGGCTACACCTTC
j_call: TRBJ2-5; cdr3_length: 14; v_call: TRBV4-1; d_call: TRBD2; clone_size: -; cdr3_aa: CASSAVAGEETQYF; cdr3_nt: TGCGCCAGCAGCGCTGTAGCGGGAGAAGAGACCCAGTACTTC
j_call: TRBJ1-5; cdr3_length: 12; v_call: TRBV11-2; d_call: -; clone_size: -; cdr3_aa: CASSLGNQPQHF; cdr3_nt: TGTGCCAGCAGCCTCGGGAATCAGCCCCAGCATTTT
j_call: TRBJ2-7; cdr3_length: 14; v_call: TRBV6-5; d_call: TRBD2; clone_size: -; cdr3_aa: CASSSGLAGIEQYF; cdr3_nt: TGTGCCAGCAGCTCCGGACTAGCGGGCATCGAGCAGTACTTC
j_call: TRBJ2-7; cdr3_length: 14; v_call: TRBV7-9; d_call: -; clone_size: -; cdr3_aa: CASSLGENNYEQYF; cdr3_nt: TGTGCCAGCAGCTTAGGGGAGAATAACTACGAGCAGTACTTC
j_call: TRBJ2-2; cdr3_length: 15; v_call: TRBV28; d_call: TRBD2; clone_size: -; cdr3_aa: CASSLLAINTGELFF; cdr3_nt: TGTGCCAGCAGCTTACTAGCGATAAACACCGGGGAGCTGTTTTTT
j_call: TRBJ1-5; cdr3_length: 13; v_call: TRBV7-8; d_call: -; clone_size: few; cdr3_aa: CASSFGGREPQHF; cdr3_nt: TGTGCCAGCAGCTTCGGGGGTCGTGAGCCCCAGCATTTT
j_call: TRBJ2-1; cdr3_length: 15; v_call: TRBV9; d_call: -; clone_size: few; cdr3_aa: CASSDDRSGHNEQFF; cdr3_nt: TGTGCCAGCAGTGATGACAGATCCGGGCACAATGAGCAGTTCTTC
j_call: TRBJ2-1; cdr3_length: 12; v_call: TRBV6-5; d_call: -; clone_size: -; cdr3_aa: CASSSERNEQFF; cdr3_nt: TGTGCCAGCAGTTCGGAGCGGAATGAGCAGTTCTTC
j_call: TRBJ1-2; cdr3_length: 13; v_call: TRBV6-5; d_call: -; clone_size: -; cdr3_aa: CASTRGLIYGYTF; cdr3_nt: TGTGCCAGCACGAGGGGACTTATCTATGGCTACACCTTC
j_call: TRBJ1-2; cdr3_length: 14; v_call: TRBV6-6; d_call: -; clone_size: few; cdr3_aa: CASSDTGAAYGYTF; cdr3_nt: TGTGCCAGCAGTGACACAGGAGCCGCTTATGGCTACACCTTC
j_call: TRBJ2-2; cdr3_length: 13; v_call: TRBV28; d_call: TRBD2; clone_size: few; cdr3_aa: CASSPAGVGELFF; cdr3_nt: TGTGCCAGCAGCCCCGCGGGGGTGGGGGAGCTGTTTTTT
j_call: TRBJ2-1; cdr3_length: 14; v_call: TRBV12-1; d_call: -; clone_size: -; cdr3_aa: CASSFGQGNNEQFF; cdr3_nt: -
j_call: TRBJ2-7; cdr3_length: 16; v_call: TRBV4-3; d_call: TRBD2; clone_size: -; cdr3_aa: CASSQGLAGGLYEQYF; cdr3_nt: TGCGCCAGCAGCCAAGGTTTGGCGGGAGGACTCTACGAGCAGTACTTC
j_call: TRBJ1-6; cdr3_length: 15; v_call: TRBV6-5; d_call: -; clone_size: -; cdr3_aa: CASSYSVSGNSPLHF; cdr3_nt: TGTGCCAGCAGTTACTCGGTGTCAGGCAATTCCCCCCTCCACTTT
j_call: TRBJ1-2; cdr3_length: 15; v_call: TRBV6-6; d_call: -; clone_size: once; cdr3_aa: CASSALGDGGYGYTF; cdr3_nt: TGTGCCAGCAGTGCCTTGGGGGATGGGGGGTATGGCTACACCTTC
j_call: TRBJ2-2; cdr3_length: 17; v_call: TRBV2; d_call: -; clone_size: -; cdr3_aa: CASSEGGAGDGTGELFF; cdr3_nt: TGTGCCAGCAGTGAAGGGGGGGCGGGAGATGGCACCGGGGAGCTGTTTTTT
j_call: TRBJ2-3; cdr3_length: 14; v_call: TRBV5-4; d_call: TRBD2; clone_size: once; cdr3_aa: CANSGSGSPDTQYF; cdr3_nt: TGTGCCAACAGCGGGAGCGGGAGCCCAGATACGCAGTATTTT
j_call: TRBJ2-2; cdr3_length: 18; v_call: TRBV9; d_call: TRBD2; clone_size: -; cdr3_aa: CASSVVLAGTPALGELFF; cdr3_nt: TGTGCCAGCAGCGTAGTTCTAGCGGGAACCCCGGCCCTCGGGGAGCTGTTTTTT
j_call: TRBJ2-3; cdr3_length: 12; v_call: TRBV28; d_call: -; clone_size: -; cdr3_aa: CASSDRRYTQYF; cdr3_nt: TGTGCCAGCAGTGACAGACGGTATACGCAGTATTTT
j_call: TRBJ1-4; cdr3_length: 14; v_call: TRBV15; d_call: -; clone_size: -; cdr3_aa: CATSPRRGEEKLFF; cdr3_nt: TGTGCCACCAGCCCCCGGCGCGGGGAGGAAAAACTGTTTTTT
j_call: TRBJ1-1; cdr3_length: 11; v_call: TRBV28; d_call: TRBD1; clone_size: few; cdr3_aa: CASSQGAVAFF; cdr3_nt: TGTGCCAGCAGTCAGGGGGCGGTGGCTTTCTTT
j_call: TRBJ1-5; cdr3_length: 15; v_call: TRBV6-5; d_call: TRBD1; clone_size: few; cdr3_aa: CASRPDRGPNQPQHF; cdr3_nt: TGTGCCAGCAGACCGGACAGGGGGCCGAATCAGCCCCAGCATTTT
j_call: TRBJ1-1; cdr3_length: 16; v_call: TRBV5-6; d_call: TRBD1; clone_size: -; cdr3_aa: CASSRAGQGRNTEAFF; cdr3_nt: TGTGCCAGCAGCCGCGCGGGACAGGGAAGGAACACTGAAGCTTTCTTT
j_call: TRBJ2-2; cdr3_length: 13; v_call: TRBV27; d_call: -; clone_size: -; cdr3_aa: CASSPLLSGELFF; cdr3_nt: TGTGCCAGCAGTCCTCTATTGTCCGGGGAGCTGTTTTTT
j_call: TRBJ2-7; cdr3_length: 15; v_call: TRBV7-2; d_call: -; clone_size: -; cdr3_aa: CASSFQGGSSYEQYF; cdr3_nt: TGTGCCAGCAGCTTCCAGGGGGGTAGCTCCTACGAGCAGTACTTC
j_call: TRBJ2-3; cdr3_length: 12; v_call: TRBV28; d_call: -; clone_size: -; cdr3_aa: CASSLVQDTQYF; cdr3_nt: TGTGCCAGCAGTTTGGTCCAGGATACGCAGTATTTT
j_call: TRBJ1-6; cdr3_length: 14; v_call: TRBV13; d_call: -; clone_size: -; cdr3_aa: CASRGITGDSPLHF; cdr3_nt: TGTGCCAGCAGGGGGATCACCGGGGATTCACCCCTCCACTTT
j_call: TRBJ2-1; cdr3_length: 13; v_call: TRBV9; d_call: -; clone_size: once; cdr3_aa: CASSGTTYDEQFF; cdr3_nt: TGTGCCAGCAGCGGGACTACCTACGATGAGCAGTTCTTC
j_call: TRBJ2-5; cdr3_length: 15; v_call: TRBV18; d_call: -; clone_size: -; cdr3_aa: CASSPPIAFQETQYF; cdr3_nt: TGTGCCAGCTCACCACCCATAGCTTTCCAAGAGACCCAGTACTTC
j_call: TRBJ2-3; cdr3_length: 14; v_call: TRBV10-3; d_call: TRBD2; clone_size: -; cdr3_aa: CAIIRLAGVDTQYF; cdr3_nt: TGTGCCATCATCAGACTAGCGGGAGTAGATACGCAGTATTTT
j_call: TRBJ2-1; cdr3_length: 16; v_call: TRBV2; d_call: TRBD2; clone_size: once; cdr3_aa: CASSERGLAGIDEQFF; cdr3_nt: TGTGCCAGCAGTGAGCGGGGACTAGCGGGCATCGATGAGCAGTTCTTC
j_call: TRBJ1-1; cdr3_length: 12; v_call: TRBV7-9; d_call: -; clone_size: -; cdr3_aa: CASRRSEPEAFF; cdr3_nt: TGTGCCAGCCGGAGGTCTGAACCTGAAGCTTTCTTT
j_call: TRBJ2-7; cdr3_length: 15; v_call: TRBV11-3; d_call: TRBD1; clone_size: -; cdr3_aa: CASTVRTGPSYEQYF; cdr3_nt: TGTGCCAGCACCGTACGGACAGGGCCTTCCTACGAGCAGTACTTC
j_call: TRBJ2-6; cdr3_length: 17; v_call: TRBV7-9; d_call: -; clone_size: -; cdr3_aa: CASSLGAGAGGANVLTF; cdr3_nt: TGTGCCAGCAGCTTAGGGGCTGGGGCAGGTGGGGCCAACGTCCTGACTTTC
j_call: TRBJ2-2; cdr3_length: 13; v_call: TRBV7-8; d_call: -; clone_size: few; cdr3_aa: CASSFREAGELFF; cdr3_nt: TGTGCCAGCAGCTTCCGGGAAGCCGGGGAGCTGTTTTTT
j_call: TRBJ2-7; cdr3_length: 14; v_call: TRBV6-6; d_call: -; clone_size: -; cdr3_aa: CASGAGGSSYEQYF; cdr3_nt: TGTGCCAGCGGGGCAGGGGGGAGCTCCTACGAGCAGTACTTC
j_call: TRBJ1-1; cdr3_length: 17; v_call: TRBV5-1; d_call: TRBD1; clone_size: few; cdr3_aa: CASSFGQGGLHNTEAFF; cdr3_nt: TGCGCCAGCAGCTTCGGACAGGGGGGCCTCCACAACACTGAAGCTTTCTTT
j_call: TRBJ1-1; cdr3_length: 16; v_call: TRBV18; d_call: -; clone_size: -; cdr3_aa: CASSGNRVGMNTEAYF; cdr3_nt: TGTGCCAGCTCCGGAAACAGGGTCGGGATGAACACTGAAGCTTACTTT
j_call: TRBJ2-2; cdr3_length: 16; v_call: TRBV7-8; d_call: -; clone_size: -; cdr3_aa: CASSSPGTTNTGELFF; cdr3_nt: TGTGCCAGCAGCTCCCCCGGGACAACGAACACCGGGGAGCTGTTTTTT
j_call: TRBJ2-3; cdr3_length: 16; v_call: TRBV30; d_call: TRBD1; clone_size: -; cdr3_aa: CAWSPVGADRGDTQYF; cdr3_nt: TGTGCCTGGAGCCCCGTTGGGGCGGACAGGGGAGATACGCAGTATTTT